This is a list of T cell receptor beta chains from one sample in a study of spatial heterogeneity in lung cancer. A single record per CDR3 protein comes from TCRdb applying MiXCR to the 5' RACE reads. The sample carries about 92,000 distinct CDR3 sequences, more than 10% recorded once. The sample in question was PBMCs, obtained at surgery. The receptors come from a male donor with early-stage non-small cell lung cancer. Both conserved end residues are part of each CDR3. Fields, in order: D gene, J gene, V gene, clone size, CDR3 DNA, CDR3 protein. D genes are given only for firm matches. Rows may omit the clone size; those that give it use once, few, many or a size class.

D gene: NA
J gene: TRBJ2-2
V gene: TRBV20-1
clone size: few
CDR3 DNA: TGCAGTGCTCGACAGATTCTCACCGGGGAGCTGTTTTTT
CDR3 protein: CSARQILTGELFF

D gene: NA
J gene: TRBJ2-1
V gene: TRBV3-1
clone size: NA
CDR3 DNA: TGTGCCAGCAGCCCCGGGACCTTTAAGACAGCTGAGCAGTTCTTC
CDR3 protein: CASSPGTFKTAEQFF

D gene: NA
J gene: TRBJ2-1
V gene: TRBV7-2
clone size: NA
CDR3 DNA: TGTGCCAGTCGGCGGGCAGGGAGTGGTGAGCAGTTCTTC
CDR3 protein: CASRRAGSGEQFF

D gene: NA
J gene: TRBJ2-6
V gene: TRBV27
clone size: NA
CDR3 DNA: TGTGCCAGCTCCGGGACAACTGGGGCCAACGTCCTGACTTTC
CDR3 protein: CASSGTTGANVLTF

D gene: NA
J gene: TRBJ2-5
V gene: TRBV15
clone size: few
CDR3 DNA: TGTGCCACCAGCAGAGGTCTTGGAAGAGAGACCCAGTACTTC
CDR3 protein: CATSRGLGRETQYF

D gene: NA
J gene: TRBJ1-5
V gene: TRBV6-4
clone size: many
CDR3 DNA: TGTGCCAGCAGCGATGAGATCAATCAGCCCCAGCATTTT
CDR3 protein: CASSDEINQPQHF

D gene: TRBD1
J gene: TRBJ2-1
V gene: TRBV29-1
clone size: many
CDR3 DNA: TGCAGCGTTGATAGGACAGGGGCCTACAATGAGCAGTTCTTC
CDR3 protein: CSVDRTGAYNEQFF

D gene: NA
J gene: TRBJ1-1
V gene: TRBV28
clone size: few
CDR3 DNA: TGTGCCAGCAGTTTGTTACGCTATGAAGCTTTCTTT
CDR3 protein: CASSLLRYEAFF

D gene: NA
J gene: TRBJ2-1
V gene: TRBV20-1
clone size: few
CDR3 DNA: TGCAGTGCTAGCCCCAGGCCCATGTACAATGAGCAGTTCTTC
CDR3 protein: CSASPRPMYNEQFF

D gene: TRBD1
J gene: TRBJ2-7
V gene: TRBV2
clone size: NA
CDR3 DNA: TGTGCCAGCAGGGCACAGGGGGCCTCCTACGAGCAGTACTTC
CDR3 protein: CASRAQGASYEQYF

D gene: NA
J gene: TRBJ2-3
V gene: TRBV20-1
clone size: many
CDR3 DNA: TGCAGTGCTAGTCCGGGAACAGATACGCAGTATTTT
CDR3 protein: CSASPGTDTQYF

D gene: NA
J gene: TRBJ2-7
V gene: TRBV12-3/TRBV12-4
clone size: few
CDR3 DNA: TGTGCCAGCAGTTTAGTCACAGGTACTGAGCAGTACTTC
CDR3 protein: CASSLVTGTEQYF

D gene: NA
J gene: TRBJ2-1
V gene: TRBV7-2
clone size: NA
CDR3 DNA: TGTGCCAGCAGCTTAGGCCCCGGCTTGACTAGCCAGGGGGCCTACAATGAGCAGTTCTTC
CDR3 protein: CASSLGPGLTSQGAYNEQFF

D gene: NA
J gene: TRBJ1-2
V gene: TRBV4-1
clone size: NA
CDR3 DNA: TGCGCCAGCAGCCAAACCCAACAGTTCCGGGACTATGGCTACACCTTC
CDR3 protein: CASSQTQQFRDYGYTF

D gene: NA
J gene: TRBJ1-6
V gene: TRBV20-1
clone size: NA
CDR3 DNA: TGCAGTGCGCCGTCTTACTCCTATAATTCACCCCTCCACTTT
CDR3 protein: CSAPSYSYNSPLHF